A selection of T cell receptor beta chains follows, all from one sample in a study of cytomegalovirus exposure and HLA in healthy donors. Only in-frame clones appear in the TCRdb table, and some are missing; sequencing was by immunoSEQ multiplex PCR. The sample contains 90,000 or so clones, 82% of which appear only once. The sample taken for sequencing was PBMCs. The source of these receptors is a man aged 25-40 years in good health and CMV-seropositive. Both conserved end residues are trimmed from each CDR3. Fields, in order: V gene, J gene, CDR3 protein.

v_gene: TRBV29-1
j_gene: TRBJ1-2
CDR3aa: SANRGDYGYT

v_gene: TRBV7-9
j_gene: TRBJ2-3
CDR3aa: ASSLLRDTQY

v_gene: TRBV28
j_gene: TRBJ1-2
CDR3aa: ASSEGTGLFRDGYT

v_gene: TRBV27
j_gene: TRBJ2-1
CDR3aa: ASSSGLGLAAYNEQF

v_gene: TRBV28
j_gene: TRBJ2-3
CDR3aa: ASSGTGLAGAYTDTQY

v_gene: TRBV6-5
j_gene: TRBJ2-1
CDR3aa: ASSTNRVGEQF

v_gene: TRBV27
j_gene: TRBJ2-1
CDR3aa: ASSLWGGGSYNEQF

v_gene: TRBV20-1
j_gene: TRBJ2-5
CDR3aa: SQGTDGTQY

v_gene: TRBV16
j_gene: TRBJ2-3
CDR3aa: ASSQGTARTDTQY

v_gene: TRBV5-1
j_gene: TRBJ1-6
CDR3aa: ASSLDGGSSPLH

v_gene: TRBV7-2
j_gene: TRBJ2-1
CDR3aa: ASSLVTGGNEQF

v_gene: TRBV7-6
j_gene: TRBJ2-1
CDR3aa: ASSLATSYNEQF

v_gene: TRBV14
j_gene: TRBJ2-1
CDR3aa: ASSQDGREASYNEQF

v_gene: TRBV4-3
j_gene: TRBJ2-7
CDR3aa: ASSQDFVPGGVSYEQY

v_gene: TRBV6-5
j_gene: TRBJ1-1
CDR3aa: AIGRVNTEAF

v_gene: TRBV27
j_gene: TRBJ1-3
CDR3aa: ASSQQRTQGNTIY

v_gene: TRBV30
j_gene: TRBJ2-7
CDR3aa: AWGGLAGSYEQY

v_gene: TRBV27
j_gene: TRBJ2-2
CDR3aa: ASSLGGASGRRGTGELF

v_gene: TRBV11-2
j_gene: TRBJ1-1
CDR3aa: ASSLGTVNTEAF

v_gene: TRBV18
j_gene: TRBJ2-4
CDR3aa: ASSPTPGAGAKNIQY

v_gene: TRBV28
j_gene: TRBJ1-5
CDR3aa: ASRLIYSNQPQH

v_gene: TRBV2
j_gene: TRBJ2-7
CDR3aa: ASRGTGSTYEQY

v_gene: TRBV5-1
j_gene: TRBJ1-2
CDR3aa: ASSLGQGVAYGYT

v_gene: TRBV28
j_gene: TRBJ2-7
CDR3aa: ASQSGKLYEQY

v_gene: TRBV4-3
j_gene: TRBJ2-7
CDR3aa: ASSLGQGRHEQY

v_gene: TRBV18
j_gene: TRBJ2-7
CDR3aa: ASSPIAGSYEQY

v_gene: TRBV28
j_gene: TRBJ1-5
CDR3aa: ASSPWTGGRYQPQH

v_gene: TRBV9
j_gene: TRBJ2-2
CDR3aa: ASSVDPVGELF

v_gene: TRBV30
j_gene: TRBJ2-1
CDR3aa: AWSAGTGKPNEQF

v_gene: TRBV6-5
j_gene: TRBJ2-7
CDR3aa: ASRINRGDSEQY

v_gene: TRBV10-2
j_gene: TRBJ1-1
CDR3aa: ASSYTLNTEAF

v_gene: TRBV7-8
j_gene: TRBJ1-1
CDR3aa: ASSVVSQGTEAF

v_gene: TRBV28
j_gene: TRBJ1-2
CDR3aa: ASSSNRANNFFYGYT

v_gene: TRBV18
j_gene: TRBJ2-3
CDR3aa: ASSPPTGGSTDTQY

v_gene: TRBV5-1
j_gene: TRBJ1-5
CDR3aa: ASRLTPDNTQPQH

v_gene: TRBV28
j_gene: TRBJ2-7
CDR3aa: ASSPRERESEQY

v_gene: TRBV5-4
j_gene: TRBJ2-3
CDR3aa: ASSLWTLAGADTQY

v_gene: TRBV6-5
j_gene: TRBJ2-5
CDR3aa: ASSYGQVTTYGQY

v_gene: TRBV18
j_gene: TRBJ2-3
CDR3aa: ASSPLPSGRAGADTQY

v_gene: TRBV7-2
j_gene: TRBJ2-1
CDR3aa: ASSLGGLLAINEQF

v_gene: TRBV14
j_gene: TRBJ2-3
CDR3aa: ASSQEGAAWIDTQY

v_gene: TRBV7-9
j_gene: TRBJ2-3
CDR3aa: ASSLPTGQGGADTQY

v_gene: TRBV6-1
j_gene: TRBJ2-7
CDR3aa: ASSERWYEQY

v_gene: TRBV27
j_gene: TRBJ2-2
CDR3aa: ASSRQAGGPGELF

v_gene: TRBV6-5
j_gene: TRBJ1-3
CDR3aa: ATRPGSGNTIY

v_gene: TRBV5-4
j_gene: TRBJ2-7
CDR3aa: ASSLDTRGGLTLYEQY

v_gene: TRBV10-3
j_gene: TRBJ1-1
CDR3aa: AISGAATEAF

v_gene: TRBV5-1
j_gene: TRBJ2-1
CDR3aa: ASSYLGGQDGYNEQF

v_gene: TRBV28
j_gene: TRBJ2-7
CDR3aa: ASGDRRYVYEQY

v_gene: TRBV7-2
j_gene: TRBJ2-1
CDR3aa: ASSPPGEQF

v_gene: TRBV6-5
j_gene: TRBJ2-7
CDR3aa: ASGDSYEQY

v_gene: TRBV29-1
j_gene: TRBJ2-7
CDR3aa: SARGGPYEQY

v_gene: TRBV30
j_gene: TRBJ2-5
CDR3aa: AWRGWGRETQY

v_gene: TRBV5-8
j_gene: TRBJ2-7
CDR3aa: ASIRGSYEQY